This T cell receptor beta chain is drawn from a study of T cell responses to AZD1222 COVID-19 vaccine. The ends were cut back, 6 bases at V and 4 bases at J, with 10 bases in the middle. CDR3 size: 13 residues. CDR1 ENHRY and CDR2 SYGVKD come from the germline V gene. Only in-frame clones appear in the TCRdb table, and some are missing; sequencing was by immunoSEQ multiplex PCR. The sample records about 140,000 clones, around 91% being singletons. This clone was counted only a few times. The clonotype originates from an adult who received the AZD1222 COVID-19 vaccine. The sequenced sample was peripheral blood, obtained 28 days after the second AZD1222 dose. V gene TRBV10-3 combines with J gene TRBJ1-3; D call uncertain. CDR3 loop: CAIRATRGNTIYF. The CDR3 nucleotides read TGTGCCATCAGGGCAACGAGGGGAAACACCATATATTTT.